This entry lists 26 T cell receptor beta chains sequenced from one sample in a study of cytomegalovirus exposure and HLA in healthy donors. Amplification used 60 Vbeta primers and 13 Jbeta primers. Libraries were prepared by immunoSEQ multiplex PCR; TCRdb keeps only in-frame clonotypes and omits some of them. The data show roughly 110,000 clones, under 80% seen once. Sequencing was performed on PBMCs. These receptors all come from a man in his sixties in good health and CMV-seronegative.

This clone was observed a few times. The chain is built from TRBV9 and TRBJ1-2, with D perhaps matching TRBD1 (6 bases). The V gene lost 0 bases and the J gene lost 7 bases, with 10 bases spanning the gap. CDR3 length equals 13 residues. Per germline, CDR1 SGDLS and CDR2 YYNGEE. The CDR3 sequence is CASSVGGRVGYTF. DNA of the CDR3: TGTGCCAGCAGCGTAGGGGGGCGGGTTGGCTACACCTTC.

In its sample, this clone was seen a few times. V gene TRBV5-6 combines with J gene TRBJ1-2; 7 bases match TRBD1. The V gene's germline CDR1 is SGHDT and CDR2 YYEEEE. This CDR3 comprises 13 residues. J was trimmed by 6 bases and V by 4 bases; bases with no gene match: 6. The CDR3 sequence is CASSRNRGDGYTF. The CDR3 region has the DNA TGTGCCAGCAGCCGCAACAGGGGTGATGGCTACACCTTC.

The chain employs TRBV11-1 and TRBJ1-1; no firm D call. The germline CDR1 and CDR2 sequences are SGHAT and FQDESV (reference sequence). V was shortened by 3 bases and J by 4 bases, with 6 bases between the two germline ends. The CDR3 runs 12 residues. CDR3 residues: CASSFRATEAFF. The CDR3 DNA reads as TGTGCCAGCAGCTTCCGCGCCACTGAAGCTTTCTTT.

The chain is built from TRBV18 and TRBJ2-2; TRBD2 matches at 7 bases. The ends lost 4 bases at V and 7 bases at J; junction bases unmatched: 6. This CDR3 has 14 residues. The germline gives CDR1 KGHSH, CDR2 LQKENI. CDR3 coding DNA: TGTGCCAGCTCACAAGATTCGGGAGGCGGGGAGCTGTTTTTT. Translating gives CASSQDSGGGELFF.

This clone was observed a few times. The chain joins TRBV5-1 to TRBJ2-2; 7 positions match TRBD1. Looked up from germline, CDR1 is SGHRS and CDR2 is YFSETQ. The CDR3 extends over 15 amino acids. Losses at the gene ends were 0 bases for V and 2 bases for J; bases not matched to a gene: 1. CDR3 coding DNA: TGCGCCAGCAGCTTGGGACAGGGAAACACCGGGGAGCTGTTTTTT. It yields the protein CASSLGQGNTGELFF. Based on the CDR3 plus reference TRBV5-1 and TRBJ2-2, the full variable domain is KAGVTQTPRYLIKTRGQQVTLSCSPISGHRSVSWYQQTPGQGLQFLFEYFSETQRNKGNFPGRFSGRQFSNSRSEMNVSTLELGDSALYLCASSLGQGNTGELFFGEGSRLTVL.

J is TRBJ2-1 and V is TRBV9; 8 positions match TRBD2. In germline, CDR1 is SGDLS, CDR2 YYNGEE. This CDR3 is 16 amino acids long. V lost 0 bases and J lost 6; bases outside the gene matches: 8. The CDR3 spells CASSVAGGGMVNEQFF. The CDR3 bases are TGTGCCAGCAGCGTAGCGGGCGGGGGGATGGTCAATGAGCAGTTCTTC.

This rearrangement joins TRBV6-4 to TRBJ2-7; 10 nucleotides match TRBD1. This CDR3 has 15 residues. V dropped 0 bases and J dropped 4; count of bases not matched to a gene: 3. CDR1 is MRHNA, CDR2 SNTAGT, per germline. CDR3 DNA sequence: TGTGCCAGCAGTGACTCGTGGACAGGGGGGTACGAGCAGTACGTC. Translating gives CASSDSWTGGYEQYV.

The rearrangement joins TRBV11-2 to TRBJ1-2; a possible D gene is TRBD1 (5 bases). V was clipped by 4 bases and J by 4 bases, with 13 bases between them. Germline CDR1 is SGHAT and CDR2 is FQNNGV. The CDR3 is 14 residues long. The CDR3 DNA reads TGTGCCAGCAGCTCAATGGGGGGGAGCTATGGCTACACCTTC. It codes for CASSSMGGSYGYTF.

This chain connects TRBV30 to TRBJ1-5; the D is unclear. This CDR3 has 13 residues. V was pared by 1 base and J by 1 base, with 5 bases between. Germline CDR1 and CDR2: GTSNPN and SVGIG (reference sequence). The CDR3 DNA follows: TGTGCCTGGAGTGGAGGGAGCAATCAGCCCCAGCATTTT. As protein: CAWSGGSNQPQHF.

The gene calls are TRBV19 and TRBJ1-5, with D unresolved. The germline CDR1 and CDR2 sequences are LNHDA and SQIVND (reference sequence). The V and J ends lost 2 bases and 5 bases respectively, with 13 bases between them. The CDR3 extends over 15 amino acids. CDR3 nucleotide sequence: TGTGCCAGTAGTATACCTTTAGCACCCTATCAGCCCCAGCATTTT. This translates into CASSIPLAPYQPQHF.

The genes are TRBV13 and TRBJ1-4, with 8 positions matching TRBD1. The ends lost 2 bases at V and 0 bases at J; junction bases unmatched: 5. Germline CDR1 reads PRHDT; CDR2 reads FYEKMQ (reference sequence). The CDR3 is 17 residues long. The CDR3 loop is CASSLTGQGATNEKLFF. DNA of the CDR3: TGTGCCAGCAGCTTAACAGGACAGGGAGCAACTAATGAAAAACTGTTTTTT.

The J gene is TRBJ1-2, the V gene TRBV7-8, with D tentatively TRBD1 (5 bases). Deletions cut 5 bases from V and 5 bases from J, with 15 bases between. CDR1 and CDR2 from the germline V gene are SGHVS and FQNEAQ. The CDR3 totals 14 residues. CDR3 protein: CASSAQGFTYGYTF. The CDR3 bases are TGTGCCAGCAGCGCCCAGGGATTTACATATGGCTACACCTTC.

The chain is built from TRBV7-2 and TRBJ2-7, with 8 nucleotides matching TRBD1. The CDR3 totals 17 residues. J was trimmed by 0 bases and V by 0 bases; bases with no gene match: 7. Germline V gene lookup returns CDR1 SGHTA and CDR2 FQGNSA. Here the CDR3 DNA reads TGTGCCAGCAGCTTAGCCCCAGGACAGGGTCCCTCCTACGAGCAGTACTTC. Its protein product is CASSLAPGQGPSYEQYF.

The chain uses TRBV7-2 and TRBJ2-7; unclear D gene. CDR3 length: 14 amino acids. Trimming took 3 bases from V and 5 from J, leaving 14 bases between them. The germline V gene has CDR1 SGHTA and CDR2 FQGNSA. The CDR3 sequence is CASSFHGSQDEQYF. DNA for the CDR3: TGTGCCAGCAGCTTCCACGGAAGCCAGGACGAGCAGTACTTC. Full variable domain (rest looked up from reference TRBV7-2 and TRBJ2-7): GAGVSQSPSNKVTEKGKDVELRCDPISGHTALYWYRQSLGQGLEFLIYFQGNSAPDKSGLPSDRFSAERTGGSVSTLTIQRTQQEDSAVYLCASSFHGSQDEQYFGPGTRLTVT.

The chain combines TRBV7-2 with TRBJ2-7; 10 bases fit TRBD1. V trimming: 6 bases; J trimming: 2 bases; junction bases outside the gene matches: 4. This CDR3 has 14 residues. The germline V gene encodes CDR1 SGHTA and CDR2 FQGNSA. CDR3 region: CASSRDRGTYEQYF. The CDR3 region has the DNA TGTGCCAGCAGTCGGGACAGGGGTACCTACGAGCAGTACTTC.

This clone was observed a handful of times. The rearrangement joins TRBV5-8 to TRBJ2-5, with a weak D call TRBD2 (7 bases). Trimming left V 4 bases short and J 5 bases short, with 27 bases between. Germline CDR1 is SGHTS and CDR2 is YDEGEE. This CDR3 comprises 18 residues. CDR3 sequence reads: CASSPLREGGGVLETQYF. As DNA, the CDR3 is TGTGCCAGCAGCCCCCTAAGGGAAGGCGGGGGCGTCCTGGAGACCCAGTACTTC.

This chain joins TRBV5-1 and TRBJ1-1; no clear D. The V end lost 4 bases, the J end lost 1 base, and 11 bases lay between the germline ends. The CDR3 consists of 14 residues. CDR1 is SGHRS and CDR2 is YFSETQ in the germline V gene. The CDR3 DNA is TGCGCCAGCAGCCCGTCACAGCAGAACACTGAAGCTTTCTTT. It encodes CASSPSQQNTEAFF.

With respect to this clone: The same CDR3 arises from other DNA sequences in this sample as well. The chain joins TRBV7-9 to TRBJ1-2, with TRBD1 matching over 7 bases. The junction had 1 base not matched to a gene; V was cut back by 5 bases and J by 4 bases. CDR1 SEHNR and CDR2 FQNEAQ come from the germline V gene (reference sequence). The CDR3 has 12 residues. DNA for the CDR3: TGTGCCAGCAGCCCAGGGGGCTATGGCTACACCTTC. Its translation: CASSPGGYGYTF.

In DNA, the CDR3 is TGTGCCAGCATACTACAGGGGGCTGGATCCTACGAGCAGTACTTC. It translates to CASILQGAGSYEQYF. J is TRBJ2-7 and V is TRBV5-8; 9 bases match TRBD1. V gave up 6 bases and J gave up 1 base; unmatched junction bases: 8. CDR3 length equals 15 residues. In germline, CDR1 is SGHTS, CDR2 YDEGEE. Variable domain in full (rest from reference TRBV5-8 and TRBJ2-7): EAGVTQSPTHLIKTRGQQATLRCSPISGHTSVYWYQQALGLGLQFLLWYDEGEERNRGNFPPRFSGRQFPNYSSELNVNALELEDSALYLCASILQGAGSYEQYFGPGTRLTVT.

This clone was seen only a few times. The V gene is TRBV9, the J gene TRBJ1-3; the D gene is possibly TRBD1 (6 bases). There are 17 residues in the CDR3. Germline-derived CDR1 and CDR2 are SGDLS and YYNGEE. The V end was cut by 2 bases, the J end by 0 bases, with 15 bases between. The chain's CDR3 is CASSVGGQPRSGNTIYF. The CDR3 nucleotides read TGTGCCAGCAGCGTGGGCGGACAGCCTCGCTCTGGAAACACCATATATTTT.

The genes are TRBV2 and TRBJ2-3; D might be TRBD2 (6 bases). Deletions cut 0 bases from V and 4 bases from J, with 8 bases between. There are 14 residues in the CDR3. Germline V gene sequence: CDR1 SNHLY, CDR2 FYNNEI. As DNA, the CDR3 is TGTGCCAGCAGTGAAGCGCGGGGTCCAGATACGCAGTATTTT. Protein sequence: CASSEARGPDTQYF. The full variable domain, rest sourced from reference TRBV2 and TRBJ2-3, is EPEVTQTPSHQVTQMGQEVILRCVPISNHLYFYWYRQILGQKVEFLVSFYNNEISEKSEIFDDQFSVERPDGSNFTLKIRSTKLEDSAMYFCASSEARGPDTQYFGPGTRLTVL.

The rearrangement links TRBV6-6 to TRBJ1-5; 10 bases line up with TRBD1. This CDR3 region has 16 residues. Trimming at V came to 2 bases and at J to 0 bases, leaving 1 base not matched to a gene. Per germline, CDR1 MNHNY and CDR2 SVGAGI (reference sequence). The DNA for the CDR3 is TGTGCCAGCAGTTACGGGACAGGGGTTAGCAATCAGCCCCAGCATTTT. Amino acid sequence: CASSYGTGVSNQPQHF.

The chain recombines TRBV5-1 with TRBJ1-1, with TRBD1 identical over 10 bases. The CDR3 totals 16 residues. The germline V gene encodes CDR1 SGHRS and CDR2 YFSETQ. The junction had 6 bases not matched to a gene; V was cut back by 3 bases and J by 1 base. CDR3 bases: TGCGCCAGCAGCTCGGGACAGGGGAACTCGAACACTGAAGCTTTCTTT. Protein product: CASSSGQGNSNTEAFF.

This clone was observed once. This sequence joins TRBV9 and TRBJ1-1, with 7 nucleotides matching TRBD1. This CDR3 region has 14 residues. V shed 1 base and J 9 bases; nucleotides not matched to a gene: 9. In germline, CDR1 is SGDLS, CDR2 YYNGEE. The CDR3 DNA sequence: TGTGCCAGCAGCGTAAACCCCGGGGACAGCCAAGCTTTCTTT. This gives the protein CASSVNPGDSQAFF.

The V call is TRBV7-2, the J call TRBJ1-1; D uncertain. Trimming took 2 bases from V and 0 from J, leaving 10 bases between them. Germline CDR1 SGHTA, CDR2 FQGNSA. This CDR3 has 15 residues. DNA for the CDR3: TGTGCCAGCAGCTTATTAGGAGAAATGAACACTGAAGCTTTCTTT. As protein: CASSLLGEMNTEAFF.

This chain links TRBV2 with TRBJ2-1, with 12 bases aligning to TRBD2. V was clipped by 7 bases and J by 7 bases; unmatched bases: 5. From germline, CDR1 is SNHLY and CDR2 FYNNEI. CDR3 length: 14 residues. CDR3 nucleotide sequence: TGTGCCAGCATCGGACTAGCGGGGCGGAATGAGCAGTTCTTC. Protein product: CASIGLAGRNEQFF.